This note documents a single TCR beta chain sequence. Per germline, CDR1 KGHDR and CDR2 SFDVKD. The CDR3 has 11 residues. V was clipped by 7 bases and J by 8 bases, with 10 bases between them. Here immunoSEQ multiplex PCR was the method, and the copy in TCRdb shows in-frame clones only, minus some. The table has tens of thousands of clones, around 93% seen once. The data are from a study of PD-1 and CTLA-4 blockade in melanoma. The sample consisted of CD8+ T cells from peripheral blood, taken from a patient given anti-PD-1 treatment. The genes are TRBV24-1 and TRBJ1-1; D might be TRBD1 (6 bases). The clonotype was recovered from a human donor with melanoma. The DNA of the CDR3 is TGTGCCACCAGCCAAGACAGGGAAGCTTTCTTT. It specifies CATSQDREAFF.